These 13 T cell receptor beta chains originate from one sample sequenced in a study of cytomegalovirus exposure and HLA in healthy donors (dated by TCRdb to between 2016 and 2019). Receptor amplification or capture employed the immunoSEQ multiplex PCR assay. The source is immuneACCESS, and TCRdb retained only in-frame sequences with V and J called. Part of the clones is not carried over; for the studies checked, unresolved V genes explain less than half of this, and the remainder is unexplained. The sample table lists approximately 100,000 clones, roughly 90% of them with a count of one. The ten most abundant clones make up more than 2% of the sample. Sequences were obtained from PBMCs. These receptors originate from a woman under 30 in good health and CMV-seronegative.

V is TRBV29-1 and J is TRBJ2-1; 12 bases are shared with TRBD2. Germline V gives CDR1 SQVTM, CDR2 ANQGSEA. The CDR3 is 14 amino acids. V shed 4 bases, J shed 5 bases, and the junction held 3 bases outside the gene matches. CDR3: CSVGGLAGNNEQFF. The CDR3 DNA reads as TGCAGCGTTGGCGGACTAGCGGGAAACAATGAGCAGTTCTTC.

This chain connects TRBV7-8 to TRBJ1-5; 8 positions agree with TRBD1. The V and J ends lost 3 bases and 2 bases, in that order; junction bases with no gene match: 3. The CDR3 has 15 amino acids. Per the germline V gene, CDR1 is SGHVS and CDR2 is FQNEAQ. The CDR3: CASSLETGGNQPQHF. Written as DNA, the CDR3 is TGTGCCAGCAGCTTGGAGACAGGGGGCAATCAGCCCCAGCATTTT.

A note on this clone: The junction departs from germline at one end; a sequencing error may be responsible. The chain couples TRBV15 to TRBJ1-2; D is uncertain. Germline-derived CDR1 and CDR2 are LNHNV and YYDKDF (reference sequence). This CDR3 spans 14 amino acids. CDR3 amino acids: CATSSTAPSGPSAF. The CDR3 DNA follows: TGTGCCACCAGCAGTACCGCCCCCTCAGGCCCCTCCGCCTTC. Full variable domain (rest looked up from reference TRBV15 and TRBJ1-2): DAMVIQNPRYQVTQFGKPVTLSCSQTLNHNVMYWYQQKSSQAPKLLFHYYDKDFNNEADTPDNFQSRRPNTSFCFLDIRSPGLGDTAMYLCATSSTAPSGPSAFGSGTRLTVV.

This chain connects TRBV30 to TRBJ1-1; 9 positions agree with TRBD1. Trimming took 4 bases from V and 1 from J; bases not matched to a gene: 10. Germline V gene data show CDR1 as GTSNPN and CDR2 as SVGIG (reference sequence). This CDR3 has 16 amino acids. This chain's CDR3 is CAWNRDREGGNTEAFF. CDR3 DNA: TGTGCCTGGAACCGGGACAGGGAAGGAGGGAACACTGAAGCTTTCTTT.

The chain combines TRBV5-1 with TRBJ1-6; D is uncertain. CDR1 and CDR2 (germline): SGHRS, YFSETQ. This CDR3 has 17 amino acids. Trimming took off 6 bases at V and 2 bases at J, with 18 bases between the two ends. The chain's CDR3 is CASTHDPRTAYNSPLHF. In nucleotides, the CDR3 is TGCGCCAGCACCCACGACCCCAGGACTGCCTATAATTCACCCCTCCACTTT.

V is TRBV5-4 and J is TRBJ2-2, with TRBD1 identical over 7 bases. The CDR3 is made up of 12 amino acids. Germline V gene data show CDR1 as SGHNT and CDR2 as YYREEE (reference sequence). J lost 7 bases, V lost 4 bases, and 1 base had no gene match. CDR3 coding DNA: TGTGCCAGCAGCGACAGGGACGGGGAGCTGTTTTTT. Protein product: CASSDRDGELFF.

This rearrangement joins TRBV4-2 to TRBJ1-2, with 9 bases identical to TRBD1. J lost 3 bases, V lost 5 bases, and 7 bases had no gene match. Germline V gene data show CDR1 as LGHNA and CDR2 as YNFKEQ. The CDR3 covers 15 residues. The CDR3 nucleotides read TGTGCCAGCAGCTCCGGCGGGACAGGGTACTATGGCTACACCTTC. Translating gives CASSSGGTGYYGYTF.

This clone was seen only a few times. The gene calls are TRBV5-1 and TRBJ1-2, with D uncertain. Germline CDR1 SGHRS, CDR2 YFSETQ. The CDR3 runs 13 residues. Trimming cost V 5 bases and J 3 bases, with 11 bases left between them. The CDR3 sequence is CASSVTSDYGYTF. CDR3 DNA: TGCGCCAGCAGTGTTACCAGTGACTATGGCTACACCTTC. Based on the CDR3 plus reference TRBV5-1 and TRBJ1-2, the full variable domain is KAGVTQTPRYLIKTRGQQVTLSCSPISGHRSVSWYQQTPGQGLQFLFEYFSETQRNKGNFPGRFSGRQFSNSRSEMNVSTLELGDSALYLCASSVTSDYGYTFGSGTRLTVV.

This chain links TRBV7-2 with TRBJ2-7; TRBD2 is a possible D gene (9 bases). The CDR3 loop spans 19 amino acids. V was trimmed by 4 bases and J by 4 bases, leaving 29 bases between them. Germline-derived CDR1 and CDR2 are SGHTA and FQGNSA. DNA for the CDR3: TGTGCCAGCAGCTCCGTGGACAGGGTGGGTAGCGGGAGCATGTACGAGCAGTACTTC. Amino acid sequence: CASSSVDRVGSGSMYEQYF.

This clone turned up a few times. DNA of the CDR3: TGCGCCAGCAGCCAAGTGGGCGGGAGGGAGGTTGAGCAGTACTTC. Its protein product is CASSQVGGREVEQYF. The chain combines TRBV4-3 with TRBJ2-7, with 9 bases matching TRBD2. V dropped 1 base and J dropped 7; count of bases not matched to a gene: 8. The CDR3 consists of 15 residues. CDR1 is LGHNA and CDR2 is YSLEER in the germline V gene.

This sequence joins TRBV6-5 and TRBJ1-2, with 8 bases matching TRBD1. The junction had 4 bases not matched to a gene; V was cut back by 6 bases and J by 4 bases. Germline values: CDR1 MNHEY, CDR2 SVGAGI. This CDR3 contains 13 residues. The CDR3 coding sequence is TGTGCCAGCAGACGGACAGGGATCTATGGCTACACCTTC. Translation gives CASRRTGIYGYTF.

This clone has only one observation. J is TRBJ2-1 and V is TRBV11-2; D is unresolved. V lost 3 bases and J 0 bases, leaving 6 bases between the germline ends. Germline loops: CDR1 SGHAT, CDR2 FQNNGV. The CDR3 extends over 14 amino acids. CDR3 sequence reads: CASSLVSSYNEQFF. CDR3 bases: TGTGCCAGCAGCTTGGTGAGCTCCTACAATGAGCAGTTCTTC. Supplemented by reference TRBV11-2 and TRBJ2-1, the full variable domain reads EAGVAQSPRYKIIEKRQSVAFWCNPISGHATLYWYQQILGQGPKLLIQFQNNGVVDDSQLPKDRFSAERLKGVDSTLKIQPAKLEDSAVYLCASSLVSSYNEQFFGPGTRLTVL.

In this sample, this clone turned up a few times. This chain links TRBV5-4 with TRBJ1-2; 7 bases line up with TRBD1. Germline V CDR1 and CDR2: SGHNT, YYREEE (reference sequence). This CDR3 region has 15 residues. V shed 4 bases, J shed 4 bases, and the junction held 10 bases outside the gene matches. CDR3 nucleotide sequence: TGTGCCAGCAGCCTAACGACAGGGTCGGGCTATGGCTACACCTTC. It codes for CASSLTTGSGYGYTF.